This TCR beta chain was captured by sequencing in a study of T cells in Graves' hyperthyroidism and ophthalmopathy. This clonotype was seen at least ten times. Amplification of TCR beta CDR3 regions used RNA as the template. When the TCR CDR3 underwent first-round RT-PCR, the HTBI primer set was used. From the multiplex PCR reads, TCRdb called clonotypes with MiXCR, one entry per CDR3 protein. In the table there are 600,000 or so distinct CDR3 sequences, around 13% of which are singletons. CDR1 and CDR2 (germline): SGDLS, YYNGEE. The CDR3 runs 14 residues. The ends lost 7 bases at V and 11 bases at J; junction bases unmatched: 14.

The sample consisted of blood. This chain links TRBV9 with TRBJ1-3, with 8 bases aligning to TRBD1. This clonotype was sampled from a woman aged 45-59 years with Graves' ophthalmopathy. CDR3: CASAPGQVLGAIYF. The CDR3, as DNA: TGTGCCAGCGCTCCGGGACAGGTACTTGGTGCCATATATTTT.